These 14 T cell receptor beta chains were sequenced from one sample in a study of blood T cell repertoires in COVID-19. Method: immunoSEQ multiplex PCR; TCRdb's copy keeps in-frame clones and lacks some. This table has under 100,000 clones, around 88% appearing once. The sequencing sample was made of peripheral blood. These receptor sequences come from a man aged 25-45 years with acute or convalescent COVID-19.

This clone was picked up one time. The chain combines TRBV18 with TRBJ2-1; D may be TRBD2 (6 bases). The V end was cut by 6 bases, the J end by 5 bases, with 14 bases between. The CDR3 is 14 amino acids. Germline V gene lookup returns CDR1 KGHSH and CDR2 LQKENI. CDR3 region: CASSPGTGNNEQFF. CDR3 DNA sequence: TGTGCCAGCTCGCCCGGGACTGGAAACAATGAGCAGTTCTTC.

The count of this clone is one. The chain recombines TRBV4-3 with TRBJ1-2, with D possibly TRBD1 on 5 matching bases. This CDR3 is built from 15 residues. With 4 bases removed from V and 5 bases from J, the gap between germline ends came to 17 bases. CDR1 and CDR2 (germline): LGHNA, YSLEER. The CDR3 here is CASSPKRGEGYGYTF. As DNA, the CDR3 is TGCGCCAGCAGCCCCAAGAGAGGGGAGGGGTATGGCTACACCTTC.

J is TRBJ1-6 and V is TRBV5-8; D not resolved. V shed 4 bases and J shed 0 bases, with 11 bases lying between them. Germline-derived CDR1 and CDR2 are SGHTS and YDEGEE. This CDR3 contains 16 residues. CDR3 sequence: CASSGRLSSYNSPLHF. CDR3 nucleotides: TGTGCCAGCAGCGGCAGGCTCAGCTCCTATAATTCACCCCTCCACTTT.

The chain has TRBV9 and TRBJ2-7; D may be TRBD1 (5 bases). V was pared by 0 bases and J by 6 bases, with 10 bases between. Germline-derived CDR1 and CDR2 are SGDLS and YYNGEE. The CDR3 consists of 13 residues. This chain's CDR3 is CASSVDWGGEQYF. For the CDR3, the DNA is TGTGCCAGCAGCGTAGATTGGGGCGGCGAGCAGTACTTC.

The chain links TRBV6-5 to TRBJ2-3; tentatively, D is TRBD1 (6 bases). Trimming took off 2 bases at V and 0 bases at J, with 9 bases between the two ends. The CDR3 loop spans 15 amino acids. From germline, CDR1 is MNHEY and CDR2 SVGAGI. This CDR3 is CASSYGGPSTDTQYF. CDR3 nucleotides: TGTGCCAGCAGTTACGGGGGCCCCAGCACAGATACGCAGTATTTT.

The CDR3 protein is CASNRQGANQPQHF. DNA of the CDR3: TGTGCCAGTAATCGACAGGGGGCGAATCAGCCCCAGCATTTT. V and J are TRBV19 and TRBJ1-5; 10 positions agree with TRBD1. Trimming removed 7 bases from V and 4 bases from J; junction bases left unmatched: 4. CDR1 and CDR2 (germline): LNHDA, SQIVND (reference sequence). The CDR3 loop spans 14 amino acids.

J is TRBJ2-3 and V is TRBV28; 12 nucleotides align to TRBD1. In germline, CDR1 is MDHEN, CDR2 SYDVKM. The CDR3 runs to 16 residues. The junction had 6 bases not matched to a gene; V was cut back by 6 bases and J by 2 bases. The CDR3 nucleotides read TGTGCCAGCAGCGAAGGGACAGGGGGCCTCACAGATACGCAGTATTTT. Its protein is CASSEGTGGLTDTQYF.

This chain uses TRBV2 with TRBJ1-1; D remains ambiguous. Trimming left V 5 bases short and J 3 bases short, with 16 bases between. Germline CDR1 SNHLY, CDR2 FYNNEI. CDR3 size: 15 residues. The CDR3 reads CASSSGSYTYTEAFF. In DNA, the CDR3 is TGTGCCAGCAGTTCCGGGTCCTACACATACACTGAAGCTTTCTTT.

The chain uses TRBV5-4 and TRBJ2-2, with 7 bases lining up with TRBD2. V lost 5 bases to trimming and J lost 6 bases; unmatched junction nucleotides: 1. The CDR3 is 12 residues long. CDR1 and CDR2 from the germline V gene are SGHNT and YYREEE (reference sequence). CDR3 region: CASRRGAGELFF. The CDR3 DNA sequence: TGTGCCAGCAGACGGGGGGCCGGGGAGCTGTTTTTT.

This clone occurred a few times. The V and J genes are TRBV28 and TRBJ1-5; the match to TRBD1 covers 8 bases. V shed 2 bases and J 3 bases; nucleotides not matched to a gene: 3. There are 15 residues in the CDR3. Germline V gene sequence: CDR1 MDHEN, CDR2 SYDVKM. CDR3: CASSLGRGLNQPQHF. As DNA, the CDR3 is TGTGCCAGCAGTTTAGGCAGGGGGCTCAATCAGCCCCAGCATTTT.

J is TRBJ2-7 and V is TRBV10-1, with 11 bases fitting TRBD2. The CDR3 consists of 14 residues. The V segment lost 2 bases and the J segment 6 bases; nucleotides outside the gene matches: 3. Germline CDR1 reads WNHNN; CDR2 reads SYGVQD (reference sequence). The CDR3 DNA reads as TGCGCCAGCAGTGAGACTAGCGGGAGTAGCGAGCAGTACTTC. It specifies CASSETSGSSEQYF.

V usage is TRBV24-1 and J usage is TRBJ2-5; 12 bases fit TRBD1. With 6 bases clipped from V and 5 bases from J, the junction kept 3 bases outside the gene matches. Germline V gives CDR1 KGHDR, CDR2 SFDVKD. The CDR3 sequence is 14 residues long. CDR3 coding DNA: TGTGCCACCAGTCACGGGACAGGGGGCGAGACCCAGTACTTC. Protein product: CATSHGTGGETQYF.

The rearrangement uses TRBV28 and TRBJ1-1; D call uncertain. This CDR3 region has 13 residues. The V gene lost 2 bases and the J gene lost 5 bases, with 9 bases spanning the gap. Germline-derived CDR1 and CDR2 are MDHEN and SYDVKM. The CDR3: CASSLLGRTEAFF. The CDR3 nucleotides read TGTGCCAGCAGTTTACTGGGGAGGACTGAAGCTTTCTTT.

The chain joins TRBV5-1 to TRBJ1-1; D uncertain. Trimming cost V 0 bases and J 1 base, with 10 bases left between them. Germline CDR1 SGHRS, CDR2 YFSETQ. CDR3 size: 15 residues. CDR3 sequence reads: CASSLASGKNTEAFF. The CDR3, as DNA: TGCGCCAGCAGCTTGGCGTCCGGGAAGAACACTGAAGCTTTCTTT.